Below are 26 T cell receptor beta chains sequenced from a single sample in a study of blood T cell repertoires in COVID-19. Generated by immunoSEQ multiplex PCR, the TCRdb table keeps only in-frame clones and is missing some. The repertoire holds 190,000 or so clones, with around 84% as singletons. Sequencing was carried out using PBMCs or T cells enriched from blood (not recorded which). These receptors all stem from a man in his forties who had recovered from COVID-19.

The V and J genes are TRBV2 and TRBJ1-1; the D is unclear. V shed 11 bases and J shed 0 bases, with 10 bases lying between them. The CDR3 spans 12 residues. CDR1 and CDR2 from the germline V gene are SNHLY and FYNNEI. The DNA of the CDR3 is TGTGCCCTCGGGAAGATGAACACTGAAGCTTTCTTT. Amino acids: CALGKMNTEAFF.

The V and J genes are TRBV11-2 and TRBJ2-1; 12 nucleotides line up with TRBD2. CDR3 length equals 15 residues. Germline V gene lookup returns CDR1 SGHAT and CDR2 FQNNGV. Trimming removed 5 bases from V and 7 bases from J; junction bases left unmatched: 6. CDR3 sequence: CASSLGTSGLNEQFF. For the CDR3, the DNA is TGTGCCAGCAGCCTTGGGACTAGCGGGCTTAATGAGCAGTTCTTC.

CDR3 in amino acids: CASTKTGTPNTGELFF. In DNA, the CDR3 is TGTGCCAGCACCAAAACCGGGACTCCGAACACCGGGGAGCTGTTTTTT. The genes are TRBV9 and TRBJ2-2; TRBD2 might be the D (6 bases). CDR1 and CDR2 (germline): SGDLS, YYNGEE. With 6 bases removed from V and 0 bases from J, the gap between germline ends came to 15 bases. This CDR3 region has 16 residues.

This clone was counted at least ten times. The chain has TRBV18 and TRBJ1-6; 8 bases align to TRBD1. Germline V gene sequence: CDR1 KGHSH, CDR2 LQKENI. The ends lost 1 base at V and 10 bases at J; junction bases unmatched: 12. The CDR3 totals 17 residues. CDR3 loop: CASSPRPGTGDSSPLHF. CDR3 nucleotides: TGTGCCAGCTCACCACGGCCCGGGACAGGAGATTCGTCACCCCTCCACTTT.

A few counts support this clone. The rearrangement links TRBV7-9 to TRBJ2-2; 7 nucleotides align to TRBD2. Germline-derived CDR1 and CDR2 are SEHNR and FQNEAQ (reference sequence). This CDR3 contains 15 residues. The V segment lost 6 bases and the J segment 6 bases; nucleotides outside the gene matches: 10. In nucleotides, the CDR3 is TGTGCCAGCAGTCAAAGCGGGAATAGGGCCGGGGAGCTGTTTTTT. Its protein product is CASSQSGNRAGELFF.

This rearrangement joins TRBV18 to TRBJ2-1; D possibly corresponds to TRBD1 (6 bases). Germline loops: CDR1 KGHSH, CDR2 LQKENI. V was shortened by 1 base and J by 4 bases, with 8 bases between the two germline ends. The CDR3 sequence is 14 residues long. The DNA of the CDR3 is TGTGCCAGCTCACCACTTGGACAGTACAATGAGCAGTTCTTC. Encoded protein: CASSPLGQYNEQFF.

The chain has TRBV6-5 and TRBJ2-7; D possibly corresponds to TRBD1 (6 bases). Trimming pared 7 bases from V and 0 bases from J, leaving 16 bases between. This CDR3 has 15 amino acids. From germline, CDR1 is MNHEY and CDR2 SVGAGI. The CDR3 DNA is TGTGCCAGCAAGAAATCTGGGGGCTCCTCCTACGAGCAGTACTTC. This gives the protein CASKKSGGSSYEQYF.

This sequence joins TRBV6-5 and TRBJ2-1, with D uncertain. This CDR3 has 11 residues. V lost 6 bases and J lost 8, with 8 bases in between. Looked up from germline, CDR1 is MNHEY and CDR2 is SVGAGI. CDR3 nucleotide sequence: TGTGCCAGCAGAGAGAGAGATGAGCAGTTCTTC. Its translation is CASRERDEQFF.

The rearrangement uses TRBV6-1 and TRBJ2-2; weak D call: TRBD2 (5 bases). The CDR3 consists of 15 residues. From germline, CDR1 is MNHNS and CDR2 SASEGT. V lost 2 bases, J lost 7 bases, and 14 bases lay in between. CDR3 amino acids: CASSELGRSVGELFF. The CDR3, as DNA: TGTGCCAGCAGTGAATTGGGGAGATCGGTCGGGGAGCTGTTTTTT.

This clone came up a few times. The V and J genes are TRBV6-2 or TRBV6-3 and TRBJ2-2; 10 bases match TRBD2. Germline assignment: CDR1 MNHEY and CDR2 SVGEGT. The length of the CDR3 is 15 residues. Trimming at V came to 6 bases and at J to 5 bases, leaving 6 bases not matched to a gene. DNA of the CDR3: TGTGCCAGCAGGCCTTTAGCGGGAGGTACCGGGGAGCTGTTTTTT. Protein: CASRPLAGGTGELFF.

The chain uses TRBV3-1 (or the pseudogene TRBV3-2) and TRBJ1-6; the D is unclear. Trimming removed 0 bases at V and 6 bases at J, with 9 bases between. Germline V lookup: CDR1 LGHDT, CDR2 YNNKEL (reference sequence). The CDR3 covers 15 residues. DNA of the CDR3: TGTGCCAGCAGCCAAGATCTACAGACTAATTCACCCCTCCACTTT. Its translation is CASSQDLQTNSPLHF.

This clone has just a few counts. This rearrangement joins TRBV19 to TRBJ2-2; TRBD2 agrees at 7 bases. Trimming at V came to 5 bases and at J to 5 bases, leaving 8 bases not matched to a gene. Germline lookup yields CDR1 LNHDA and CDR2 SQIVND (reference sequence). The CDR3 spans 15 residues. The CDR3 region is CASSPSTGGTGELFF. The CDR3 nucleotides are TGTGCCAGTAGTCCCTCTACGGGGGGAACCGGGGAGCTGTTTTTT.

In this sample, this clone turned up a few times. This chain uses TRBV6-4 with TRBJ2-3; TRBD2 aligns across 10 bases. The CDR3 covers 16 residues. V lost 0 bases and J lost 4; bases outside the gene matches: 4. CDR1 is MRHNA, CDR2 SNTAGT, per germline. In DNA, the CDR3 is TGTGCCAGCAGTGACTCGAAAGGGACTAGCGCAGATACGCAGTATTTT. Its protein product is CASSDSKGTSADTQYF.

The rearrangement links TRBV20-1 to TRBJ2-5; D possibly corresponds to TRBD2 (7 bases). Germline assignment: CDR1 DFQATT and CDR2 SNEGSKA (reference sequence). This CDR3 spans 15 amino acids. Trimming took off 3 bases at V and 1 base at J, with 15 bases between the two ends. DNA of the CDR3: TGCAGTGCTAGTAGGGGGGGACGGATCCAAGAGACCCAGTACTTC. Amino acids: CSASRGGRIQETQYF.

The chain links TRBV30 to TRBJ1-1; D call uncertain. This CDR3 region has 15 residues. Germline CDR1 reads GTSNPN; CDR2 reads SVGIG (reference sequence). The germline V and J ends were trimmed by 0 bases and 4 bases, with 15 bases remaining between them. CDR3 region: CAWSVGLAGSTEAFF. The CDR3 nucleotides read TGTGCCTGGAGTGTAGGTTTAGCGGGATCCACTGAAGCTTTCTTT.

This clone appeared once. This chain uses TRBV5-1 with TRBJ1-6, with 9 bases identical to TRBD1. This CDR3 is 15 amino acids long. CDR1 is SGHRS and CDR2 is YFSETQ in the germline V gene. The V gene end was trimmed by 4 bases and the J gene end by 9 bases; junction bases not matched to a gene: 8. CDR3 nucleotide sequence: TGCGCCAGCAGCATAGGACAGGGGTCTAGTTCACCCCTCCACTTT. Translation: CASSIGQGSSSPLHF.

The chain joins TRBV18 to TRBJ2-3; D unresolved. The germline V gene has CDR1 KGHSH and CDR2 LQKENI. The length of the CDR3 is 13 residues. V shed 6 bases and J shed 5 bases, with 12 bases lying between them. The CDR3 loop reads CASSGRFGDTQYF. CDR3 nucleotide sequence: TGTGCCAGCTCTGGTCGATTCGGAGATACGCAGTATTTT.

V is TRBV28 and J is TRBJ1-2; D might be TRBD1 (6 bases). This CDR3 contains 11 residues. Germline V gene sequence: CDR1 MDHEN, CDR2 SYDVKM. V was cut by 7 bases and J by 8 bases, with 11 bases left in between. CDR3 region: CASKGVWGYTF. CDR3 in DNA: TGTGCCAGCAAGGGGGTGTGGGGCTACACCTTC.

This chain connects TRBV7-3 to TRBJ2-1; D is ambiguous. Germline V gene data show CDR1 as SGHTA and CDR2 as FQGTGA. Trimming took off 5 bases at V and 6 bases at J, with 11 bases between the two ends. The CDR3 is 13 amino acids. CDR3 amino acids: CASSPSGLNEQFF. In DNA, the CDR3 is TGTGCCAGCAGCCCCTCCGGTCTCAATGAGCAGTTCTTC.

This rearrangement joins TRBV15 to TRBJ2-7; D unresolved. CDR3 length equals 14 residues. Germline V gives CDR1 LNHNV, CDR2 YYDKDF (reference sequence). V was cut by 0 bases and J by 2 bases, with 8 bases left in between. Here the CDR3 DNA reads TGTGCCACCAGCAGAGATTTGGCAGCCTACGAGCAGTACTTC. This translates into CATSRDLAAYEQYF.

CDR3 protein: CASSQDSTYEQYF. The CDR3 bases are TGTGCCAGCAGCCAGGACAGTACTTACGAGCAGTACTTC. The rearrangement joins TRBV5-6 to TRBJ2-7; the D gene is possibly TRBD1 (6 bases). The germline gives CDR1 SGHDT, CDR2 YYEEEE. This CDR3 is built from 13 residues. V lost 4 bases and J 4 bases, leaving 12 bases between the germline ends.

The chain links TRBV7-2 to TRBJ2-3; 7 bases agree with TRBD1. Germline V gives CDR1 SGHTA, CDR2 FQGNSA. This CDR3 contains 17 residues. Trimming cost V 2 bases and J 3 bases; bases outside gene matches: 11. The CDR3 loop reads CASSLRGPGQRTDTQYF. In nucleotides, the CDR3 is TGTGCCAGCAGCTTAAGGGGACCGGGACAGCGGACAGATACGCAGTATTTT.

The J gene is TRBJ1-1, the V gene TRBV27, with 9 bases that match TRBD1. Germline trimming cut 5 bases from V and 5 bases from J; bases unmatched to any gene: 9. Looked up from germline, CDR1 is MNHEY and CDR2 is SMNVEV (reference sequence). The length of the CDR3 is 15 residues. This CDR3 is CASSTEGQGDTEAFF. The CDR3 coding sequence is TGTGCCAGCAGTACGGAGGGACAGGGAGATACTGAAGCTTTCTTT.

J is TRBJ1-5 and V is TRBV6-6; 7 bases map to TRBD1. The CDR3 has 16 residues. Germline V gene sequence: CDR1 MNHNY, CDR2 SVGAGI (reference sequence). Unmatched junction bases numbered 10, after V lost 7 bases and J lost 1 base. The CDR3 DNA follows: TGTGCCAGCAAAGAATCCGGGACAGTAAGCAATCAGCCCCAGCATTTT. This sequence encodes CASKESGTVSNQPQHF.

The chain employs TRBV4-1 and TRBJ1-2, with 7 bases that match TRBD1. The ends lost 4 bases at V and 8 bases at J; junction bases unmatched: 13. Germline-derived CDR1 and CDR2 are MGHRA and YSYEKL. This CDR3 spans 15 amino acids. The CDR3 DNA follows: TGCGCCAGCAGCCGAGCCGGGACAGCTGGGGGCGGCTACACCTTC. This codes for CASSRAGTAGGGYTF.

The chain employs TRBV4-2 and TRBJ1-5; 9 bases map to TRBD1. The CDR3 runs 17 residues. The junction had 10 bases not matched to a gene; V was cut back by 0 bases and J by 7 bases. Per germline, CDR1 LGHNA and CDR2 YNFKEQ. The CDR3 protein is CASSQDGRGQGWQPQHF. CDR3 DNA sequence: TGTGCCAGCAGCCAAGACGGGAGAGGACAGGGGTGGCAGCCCCAGCATTTT.